Each of the 24 T cell receptor beta chains below was sequenced from the same sample in a study of T cell clonality in common variable immunodeficiency. Method: immunoSEQ multiplex PCR; TCRdb's copy keeps in-frame clones and lacks some. Altogether about 40,000 clones were found in the sample, and no singletons occur. Sequenced input: peripheral blood mononuclear cells. These receptors originate from a person aged 18 to 69 in good health.

This clone occurred many times. The read ends 3 residues early relative to the CDR3; the germline J gene fills the gap. The chain is built from TRBV18 and TRBJ1-4; no firm D call. The germline V gene encodes CDR1 KGHSH and CDR2 LQKENI. Between the trimmed V and J ends, which lost 4 bases and 4 bases, there was a span of 7 bases. The CDR3 has 13 residues. The CDR3 bases that were read are TGTGCCAGCTCACAGGTTGATAATGAAAAA. Translated: CASSQVDNEK. The full CDR3 sequence reads CASSQVDNEKLFF.

This clone was recorded at least ten times. The read ends 3 residues before the CDR3 terminus; that terminus is restored from the germline J gene. The J gene is TRBJ2-7, the V gene TRBV5-1, with D tentatively TRBD1 (5 bases). CDR1 is SGHRS and CDR2 is YFSETQ in the germline V gene. CDR3 length equals 14 residues. V was trimmed by 0 bases and J by 4 bases, leaving 11 bases between them. CDR3 loop: CASSLVREPYEQYF. The sequenced part of the CDR3 DNA is TGCGCCAGCAGCTTGGTCAGGGAACCATACGAG. The whole variable domain, remainder taken from reference TRBV5-1 and TRBJ2-7, is KAGVTQTPRYLIKTRGQQVTLSCSPISGHRSVSWYQQTPGQGLQFLFEYFSETQRNKGNFPGRFSGRQFSNSRSEMNVSTLELGDSALYLCASSLVREPYEQYFGPGTRLTVT.

In this sample, this clone turned up many times. The observed sequence ends 3 residues before the CDR3 terminus, with the missing tail filled in from the germline J gene. The chain uses TRBV2 and TRBJ2-1; 12 bases align to TRBD2. Germline-derived CDR1 and CDR2 are SNHLY and FYNNEI. This CDR3 contains 17 residues. The junction had 15 bases not matched to a gene; V was cut back by 6 bases and J by 9 bases. The covered CDR3 bases are TGTGCCAGCAGGCCGAGGACTAGCGGGATGGCCGGGGCTGAG. As protein: CASRPRTSGMAGAE. The full CDR3 is CASRPRTSGMAGAEQFF.

This clone was counted ten times or more. The read stops 3 residues short of the end of the CDR3; the missing end is completed from the germline J gene. This sequence joins TRBV12-3 or TRBV12-4 and TRBJ2-3; D unclear. Between the trimmed V and J ends, which lost 7 bases and 0 bases, there was a span of 5 bases. CDR3 length equals 12 residues. CDR3 protein: CASTTSTDTQYF. The covered CDR3 bases are TGTGCCAGCACCACAAGCACAGATACG.

This clone was detected ten times or more. The read ends 3 residues before the CDR3 terminus; that terminus is restored from the germline J gene. The chain joins TRBV7-2 to TRBJ2-5; 11 bases match TRBD2. Trimming cost V 5 bases and J 2 bases; bases outside gene matches: 4. Germline V gene lookup returns CDR1 SGHTA and CDR2 FQGNSA. The CDR3 covers 15 residues. The part of the CDR3 DNA that was read is TGTGCCAGCAGCAAACTAGCGGGGGAACAAGAGACC. Translation gives CASSKLAGEQET. The full-length CDR3 reads as CASSKLAGEQETQYF.

This clone appeared many times. The read ends 3 residues before the CDR3 terminus; that terminus is restored from the germline J gene. The rearrangement joins TRBV6-1 to TRBJ2-3; D is possibly TRBD2 (7 bases). The CDR3 extends over 15 amino acids. The germline V and J ends were trimmed by 8 bases and 0 bases, with 15 bases remaining between them. Germline V gene data show CDR1 as MNHNS and CDR2 as SASEGT. The DNA read from the CDR3 is TGTGCCAGCGGGGAAGGGGGACTAAGCACAGATACG. The encoded protein is CASGEGGLSTDT. The full CDR3 sequence reads CASGEGGLSTDTQYF.

This clone showed up just a few times. The read falls 3 residues short of the CDR3 end, and the missing part is taken from the germline J gene. The chain employs TRBV18 and TRBJ1-1; 10 bases line up with TRBD1. The trim removed 6 bases at V and 4 bases at J, leaving 8 bases unmatched. This CDR3 spans 15 amino acids. Germline CDR1 reads KGHSH; CDR2 reads LQKENI. The CDR3 sequence is CASSSDRGSGTEAFF. Partial CDR3 DNA: TGTGCCAGCTCGTCGGACAGGGGGTCCGGCACTGAA.

This clone came up many times. The read terminates 3 residues ahead of where the CDR3 ends, so the germline J gene completes it. The chain links TRBV7-6 to TRBJ2-3; TRBD2 agrees at 7 bases. With 5 bases clipped from V and 2 bases from J, the junction kept 10 bases outside the gene matches. The germline V gene encodes CDR1 SGHVS and CDR2 FNYEAQ. This CDR3 region has 16 residues. The covered CDR3 bases are TGTGCCAGCAGCGCCCGCCCCCTAGCGGTCACAGATACG. Residues: CASSARPLAVTDT. The full CDR3 protein reads CASSARPLAVTDTQYF.

This clone was seen only a few times. The CDR3 end lies 3 residues beyond the end of the read and is filled in from the germline J gene. V usage is TRBV5-1 and J usage is TRBJ2-5; 8 bases agree with TRBD1. CDR1 and CDR2 from the germline V gene are SGHRS and YFSETQ. The V gene end was trimmed by 0 bases and the J gene end by 5 bases; junction bases not matched to a gene: 9. The CDR3 is 16 amino acids. This CDR3 reads CASSLGQGFSRETQYF. The DNA read from the CDR3 is TGCGCCAGCAGCTTGGGACAGGGGTTTTCGCGGGAGACC.

This clone was picked up many times. The read terminates 3 residues ahead of where the CDR3 ends, so the germline J gene completes it. The rearrangement joins TRBV6-1 to TRBJ2-5, with 11 bases aligning to TRBD2. The V and J ends lost 4 bases and 5 bases, in that order; junction bases with no gene match: 6. Germline assignment: CDR1 MNHNS and CDR2 SASEGT. This CDR3 has 15 amino acids. The sequenced part of the CDR3 DNA is TGTGCCAGCAGTGCGGGGACTAGCGGTGGGGAGACC. It codes for CASSAGTSGGET. The whole CDR3 sequence is CASSAGTSGGETQYF.

This clone was detected ten times or more. The sequenced fragment ends 3 residues before the CDR3 boundary, so the rest is inferred from the germline J gene. The chain employs TRBV5-6 and TRBJ2-5; a weak D match, TRBD2 (5 bases). CDR3 size: 13 residues. V was cut by 4 bases and J by 4 bases, with 11 bases left in between. Germline CDR1 and CDR2: SGHDT and YYEEEE. CDR3 DNA, as far as it was read: TGTGCCAGCAGCCGGACTCTTCTAGAGACC. Translating gives CASSRTLLET. The full-length CDR3 reads as CASSRTLLETQYF.

This clone was found many times. The CDR3 end falls 3 residues outside the read, so it is completed with the germline J gene. The V gene is TRBV10-3, the J gene TRBJ2-7; 9 nucleotides align to TRBD1. Germline loops: CDR1 ENHRY, CDR2 SYGVKD. The CDR3 is 15 residues long. The V gene end was trimmed by 3 bases and the J gene end by 5 bases; junction bases not matched to a gene: 8. The sequenced part of the CDR3 DNA is TGTGCCATCAGTGATGATAGGGGACAGGGAAACGAG. Translating it yields CAISDDRGQGNE. The CDR3 as a whole reads CAISDDRGQGNEQYF.

This clone was counted between two and nine times. The read ends 3 residues early relative to the CDR3; the germline J gene fills the gap. The chain carries TRBV20-1 and TRBJ1-6; weak D call: TRBD1 (5 bases). Trimming took 1 base from V and 9 from J, leaving 7 bases between them. Germline CDR1 DFQATT, CDR2 SNEGSKA (reference sequence). The CDR3 is 12 residues long. The CDR3 sequence: CSARGQTSPLHF. The CDR3 bases that were read are TGCAGTGCTAGAGGACAGACTTCACCC.

This clone was detected ten times or more. The sequenced fragment ends 3 residues before the CDR3 boundary, so the rest is inferred from the germline J gene. Other DNA sequences in this specimen translate into the identical CDR3. The V call is TRBV5-1, the J call TRBJ1-1; D remains unclear. Germline-derived CDR1 and CDR2 are SGHRS and YFSETQ. This CDR3 comprises 14 residues. The V end lost 3 bases, the J end lost 1 base, and 10 bases lay between the germline ends. The DNA read from the CDR3 is TGCGCCAGCAGCTCGTTGTCAGGGAACACTGAA. It encodes CASSSLSGNTE. The full CDR3 is CASSSLSGNTEAFF.

This clone was detected many times. The read halts 3 residues ahead of the CDR3 end, with the missing end drawn from the germline J gene. J is TRBJ2-7 and V is TRBV5-1; D is unclear. Trimming took 4 bases from V and 3 from J, leaving 14 bases between them. CDR3 length equals 14 residues. Germline CDR1 SGHRS, CDR2 YFSETQ. The sequenced part of the CDR3 DNA is TGCGCCAGCAGCCTGGGCCCGGTCGGCTACGAG. Encoded protein: CASSLGPVGYE. From start to end, the CDR3 is CASSLGPVGYEQYF. Together with reference TRBV5-1 and TRBJ2-7, the CDR3 gives the full variable domain: KAGVTQTPRYLIKTRGQQVTLSCSPISGHRSVSWYQQTPGQGLQFLFEYFSETQRNKGNFPGRFSGRQFSNSRSEMNVSTLELGDSALYLCASSLGPVGYEQYFGPGTRLTVT.

This clone was seen at least ten times. The observed sequence ends 3 residues before the CDR3 terminus, with the missing tail filled in from the germline J gene. The rearrangement joins TRBV7-8 to TRBJ1-1, with TRBD1 matching over 9 bases. The germline V gene encodes CDR1 SGHVS and CDR2 FQNEAQ. The CDR3 length is 15 residues. With 5 bases clipped from V and 0 bases from J, the junction kept 4 bases outside the gene matches. The sequenced part of the CDR3 DNA is TGTGCCAGCAGCGAAGACAGGGGGTTGAACACTGAA. It translates to CASSEDRGLNTE. The CDR3, in full, reads CASSEDRGLNTEAFF.

This clone has at least ten counts. The missing CDR3 end, 3 residues past where the read stops, is filled in from the germline J gene. The J gene is TRBJ2-5, the V gene TRBV20-1; D might be TRBD1 (8 bases). Trimming removed 6 bases from V and 7 bases from J, with 12 bases in between. The germline gives CDR1 DFQATT, CDR2 SNEGSKA (reference sequence). The CDR3 is 11 amino acids. Incomplete CDR3 DNA: TGCAGTGCCAACAGGGGGGGGACC. It yields the protein CSANRGGT. The complete CDR3 reads CSANRGGTQYF.

This clone was seen at least ten times. The DNA ends 3 residues before the CDR3 does, and the rest of the CDR3 is filled in from the germline J gene. The J gene is TRBJ1-2, the V gene TRBV5-1; D gene ambiguous. Germline V lookup: CDR1 SGHRS, CDR2 YFSETQ. The CDR3 contains 15 residues. The V and J ends lost 0 bases and 6 bases respectively, with 15 bases between them. CDR3 bases read: TGCGCCAGCAGCTTGGATACGGATTGGGCCGATGGC. This sequence encodes CASSLDTDWADG. In full, the CDR3 is CASSLDTDWADGYTF.

At least ten counts were recorded for this clone. The read falls 3 residues short of the CDR3 end, and the missing part is taken from the germline J gene. The chain combines TRBV28 with TRBJ2-3, with 7 bases identical to TRBD1. J was trimmed by 3 bases and V by 6 bases; bases with no gene match: 3. The germline gives CDR1 MDHEN, CDR2 SYDVKM. The CDR3 is 13 residues long. The part of the CDR3 DNA that was read is TGTGCCAGCAGGACACAGGGGACAGATACG. Translation gives CASRTQGTDT. The CDR3, in full, reads CASRTQGTDTQYF.

About this clone itself: Read sequence stops 3 residues before the CDR3 end, and the germline J gene provides the missing end. The rearrangement links TRBV20-1 to TRBJ1-1; a possible D gene is TRBD1 (5 bases). This CDR3 is 14 amino acids long. CDR1 and CDR2 (germline): DFQATT, SNEGSKA (reference sequence). The CDR3 reads CSARGDLRQETAFF. The DNA read from the CDR3 is TGCAGTGCTAGAGGGGACTTGCGGCAAGAGACA.

This clone was counted ten times or more. The CDR3 extends 3 residues past the end of the read, so its final part is completed from the germline J gene. The J gene is TRBJ2-3, the V gene TRBV18, with TRBD2 matching 10 bases. Germline V CDR1 and CDR2: KGHSH, LQKENI. This CDR3 has 14 residues. V trimming: 8 bases; J trimming: 3 bases; junction bases outside the gene matches: 5. CDR3 DNA (partial): TGTGCCAGCAAGCTAGCGGGGGATACAGATACG. This codes for CASKLAGDTDT. The entire CDR3 reads CASKLAGDTDTQYF.

Ten or more counts support this clone. The read ends 3 residues early relative to the CDR3; the germline J gene fills the gap. The chain links TRBV7-8 to TRBJ2-3; D is perhaps TRBD2 (6 bases). This CDR3 region has 16 residues. Germline assignment: CDR1 SGHVS and CDR2 FQNEAQ. The V end lost 1 base, the J end lost 5 bases, and 16 bases lay between the germline ends. CDR3 amino acids: CASSLVPEGLVDTQYF. The CDR3 DNA, read in part, is TGTGCCAGCAGCTTAGTCCCGGAGGGGCTTGTAGATACG. The whole variable domain, filled in from reference TRBV7-8 and TRBJ2-3, reads GAGVSQSPRYKVAKRGQDVALRCDPISGHVSLFWYQQALGQGPEFLTYFQNEAQLDKSGLPSDRFFAERPEGSVSTLKIQRTQQEDSAVYLCASSLVPEGLVDTQYFGPGTRLTVL.

This clone has a count of ten or more. The read terminates 3 residues before the CDR3 end, so the remaining end is supplied by the germline J gene. The gene calls are TRBV6-7 and TRBJ1-2, with 8 bases identical to TRBD1. TRBV6-7 belongs to the ORF category, with a function that is uncertain. This CDR3 spans 15 amino acids. The V gene end was trimmed by 8 bases and the J gene end by 7 bases; junction bases not matched to a gene: 15. The CDR3 spells CASGPVSRGHSGYTF. CDR3 DNA, as far as it was read: TGTGCCAGCGGCCCAGTAAGCAGGGGGCATAGTGGC.

In this sample, this clone turned up many times. The read terminates 3 residues before the CDR3 end, so the remaining end is supplied by the germline J gene. The chain carries TRBV13 and TRBJ2-3; D perhaps matches TRBD1 (5 bases). Germline-derived CDR1 and CDR2 are PRHDT and FYEKMQ (reference sequence). V was cut by 0 bases and J by 4 bases, with 14 bases left in between. The CDR3 extends over 16 amino acids. CDR3 bases read: TGTGCCAGCAGCTTAGGGGGTGCCAGGGCGGCAGATACG. Its protein product is CASSLGGARAADT. The complete CDR3 sequence is CASSLGGARAADTQYF.